This T cell receptor (beta chain) was captured in a study of memory CD4+ T cells and cytomegalovirus serostatus. The table came from immunoSEQ multiplex PCR; TCRdb's copy has only in-frame clones and leaves some out. The table lists about 57,000 clones, under 80% of them singletons. Single viable CD3+CD4+CD8-CD45RO+ cells were sorted as the memory CD4+ T cells. Donors' CMV status reflects serum IgG against pp150, pp28, p38, p52. V shed 3 bases and J 0 bases; nucleotides not matched to a gene: 4. The CDR3 spans 15 residues. CDR1 and CDR2 from the germline V gene are SGHDT and YYEEEE. The TCR was taken from an adult in good health and CMV-seronegative. The sequenced sample consisted of memory CD4+ T cells from blood. This chain joins TRBV5-6 and TRBJ2-3, with 7 bases lining up with TRBD2. The DNA of the CDR3 is TGTGCCAGCAGCTGGGGCGGGGGTAGCACAGATACGCAGTATTTT. Translating it yields CASSWGGGSTDTQYF.